This T cell receptor beta chain was observed in a study of T cells in Graves' hyperthyroidism and ophthalmopathy. Study results and caveats: Expanded thyroid clonotypes (above 0.001) were mostly also found in blood.

There were TCR beta CDR3 regions amplified from RNA transcripts. With the HTBI primer set, the TCR CDR3 went through a first round of RT-PCR. Using its own MiXCR run on the multiplex PCR reads, TCRdb lists one record per CDR3 protein. The data contain some 770,000 distinct CDR3 sequences, about 16% of them seen just once; the ten biggest clones take up under 9.5%. This clonotype has just a few counts. What it binds is unknown. The CDR3 runs to 14 residues. Trimming took 0 bases from V and 3 from J; bases not matched to a gene: 3. From germline, CDR1 is SGHRS and CDR2 YFSETQ. The chain couples TRBV5-1 to TRBJ2-7, with 7 bases aligning to TRBD2. The material sequenced was blood. The receptor was isolated from a man aged 18 to 30 with Graves' hyperthyroidism. CDR3 nucleotide sequence: TGCGCCAGCAGCTTGGTATCGGGAGGCTACGAGCAGTACTTC. It translates to CASSLVSGGYEQYF.